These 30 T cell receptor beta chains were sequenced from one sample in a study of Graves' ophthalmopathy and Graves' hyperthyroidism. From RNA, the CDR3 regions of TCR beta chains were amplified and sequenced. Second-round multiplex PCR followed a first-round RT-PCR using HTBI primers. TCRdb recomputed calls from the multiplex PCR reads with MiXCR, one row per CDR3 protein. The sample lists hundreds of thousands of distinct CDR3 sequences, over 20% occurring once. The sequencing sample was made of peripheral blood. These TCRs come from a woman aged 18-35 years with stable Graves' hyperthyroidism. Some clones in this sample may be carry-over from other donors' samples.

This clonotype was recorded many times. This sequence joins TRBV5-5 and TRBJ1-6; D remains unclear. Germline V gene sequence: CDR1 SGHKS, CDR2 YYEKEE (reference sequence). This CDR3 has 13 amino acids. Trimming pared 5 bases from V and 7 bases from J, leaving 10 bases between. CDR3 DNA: TGTGCCAGCAGATCGGACGGGAATTCACCCCTCCACTTT. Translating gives CASRSDGNSPLHF.

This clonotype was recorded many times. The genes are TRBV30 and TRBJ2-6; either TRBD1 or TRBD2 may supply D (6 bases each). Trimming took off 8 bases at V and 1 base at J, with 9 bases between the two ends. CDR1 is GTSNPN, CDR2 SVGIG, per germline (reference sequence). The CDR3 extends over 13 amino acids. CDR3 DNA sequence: TGTGCCGGGGGGCGATCTGGGGCCAACGTCCTGACTTTC. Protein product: CAGGRSGANVLTF.

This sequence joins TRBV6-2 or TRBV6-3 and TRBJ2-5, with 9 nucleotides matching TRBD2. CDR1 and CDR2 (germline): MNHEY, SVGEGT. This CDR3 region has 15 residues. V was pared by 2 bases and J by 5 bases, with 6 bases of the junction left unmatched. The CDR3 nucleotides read TGTGCCAGCAGTTACGGGGCTAGCGGGGATGAGACCCAGTACTTC. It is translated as CASSYGASGDETQYF.

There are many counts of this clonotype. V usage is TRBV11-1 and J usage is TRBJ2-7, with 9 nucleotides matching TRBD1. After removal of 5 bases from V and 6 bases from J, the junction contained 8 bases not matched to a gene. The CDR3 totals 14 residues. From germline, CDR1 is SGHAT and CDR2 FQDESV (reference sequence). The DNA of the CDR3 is TGTGCCAGCAGCGCCGGGACAGGGAACGGCGAGCAGTACTTC. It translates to CASSAGTGNGEQYF. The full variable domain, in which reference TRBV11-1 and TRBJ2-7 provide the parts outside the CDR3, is EAEVAQSPRYKITEKSQAVAFWCDPISGHATLYWYRQILGQGPELLVQFQDESVVDDSQLPKDRFSAERLKGVDSTLKIQPAELGDSAMYLCASSAGTGNGEQYFGPGTRLTVT.

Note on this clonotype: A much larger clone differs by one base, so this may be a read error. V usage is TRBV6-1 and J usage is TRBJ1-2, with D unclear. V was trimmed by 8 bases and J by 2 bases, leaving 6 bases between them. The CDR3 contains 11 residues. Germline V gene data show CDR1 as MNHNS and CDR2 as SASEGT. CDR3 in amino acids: CASGENYGYTF. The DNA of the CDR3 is TGTGCCAGCGGGGAGAACTATGGCTACACCTTC.

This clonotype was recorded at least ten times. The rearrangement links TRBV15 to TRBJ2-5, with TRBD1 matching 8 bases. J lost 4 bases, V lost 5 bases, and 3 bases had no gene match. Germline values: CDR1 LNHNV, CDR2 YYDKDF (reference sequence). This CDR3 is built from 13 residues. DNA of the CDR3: TGTGCCACCAGCCGGGACAGGTCAGAGACCCAGTACTTC. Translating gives CATSRDRSETQYF.

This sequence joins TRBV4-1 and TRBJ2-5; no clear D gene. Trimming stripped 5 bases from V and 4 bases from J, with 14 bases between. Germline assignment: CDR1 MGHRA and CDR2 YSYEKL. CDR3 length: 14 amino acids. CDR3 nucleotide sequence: TGCGCCAGCAGCGGCGAGGTAGCTAGAGAGACCCAGTACTTC. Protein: CASSGEVARETQYF.

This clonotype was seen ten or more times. The CDR3 here is CASGQGFGTEAFF. CDR3 DNA sequence: TGTGCCAGTGGACAGGGTTTTGGCACTGAAGCTTTCTTT. The chain recombines TRBV19 with TRBJ1-1, with 8 bases lining up with TRBD1. CDR3 length: 13 amino acids. Per the germline V gene, CDR1 is LNHDA and CDR2 is SQIVND (reference sequence). V gave up 8 bases and J gave up 4 bases; unmatched junction bases: 6.

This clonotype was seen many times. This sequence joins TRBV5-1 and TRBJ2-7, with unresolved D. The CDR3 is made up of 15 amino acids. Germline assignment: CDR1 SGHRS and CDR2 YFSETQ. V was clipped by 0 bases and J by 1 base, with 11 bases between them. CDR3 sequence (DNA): TGCGCCAGCAGCTTGGAAGGGTCACGATCCTACGAGCAGTACTTC. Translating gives CASSLEGSRSYEQYF.

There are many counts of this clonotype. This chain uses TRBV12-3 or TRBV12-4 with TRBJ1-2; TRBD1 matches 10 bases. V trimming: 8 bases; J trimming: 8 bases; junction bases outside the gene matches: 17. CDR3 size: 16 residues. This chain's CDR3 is CASVWGSRDRGLGYTF. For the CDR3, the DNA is TGTGCCAGCGTTTGGGGGTCGCGGGACAGGGGTCTCGGCTACACCTTC.

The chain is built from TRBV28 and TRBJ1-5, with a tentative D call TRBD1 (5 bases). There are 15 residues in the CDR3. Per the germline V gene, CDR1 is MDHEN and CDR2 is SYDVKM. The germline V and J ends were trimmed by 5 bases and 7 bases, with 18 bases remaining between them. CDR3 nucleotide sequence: TGTGCCAGCAGTCCAATCCGGGGTCACAGGCAGCCCCAGCATTTT. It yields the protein CASSPIRGHRQPQHF.

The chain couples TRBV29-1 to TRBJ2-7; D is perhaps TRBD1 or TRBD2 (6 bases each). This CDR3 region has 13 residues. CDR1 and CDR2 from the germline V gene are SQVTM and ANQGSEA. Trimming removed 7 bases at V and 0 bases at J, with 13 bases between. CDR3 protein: CSAGDTSSYEQYF. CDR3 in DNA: TGCAGCGCGGGGGACACTAGCTCCTACGAGCAGTACTTC.

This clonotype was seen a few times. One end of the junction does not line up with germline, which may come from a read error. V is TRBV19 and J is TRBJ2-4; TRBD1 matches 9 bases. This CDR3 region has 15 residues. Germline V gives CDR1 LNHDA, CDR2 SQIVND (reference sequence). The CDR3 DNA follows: TGCGCCTCGACAGGGGGGGCGCTAGGGGAAAACATTCAGTACTTC. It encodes CASTGGALGENIQYF.

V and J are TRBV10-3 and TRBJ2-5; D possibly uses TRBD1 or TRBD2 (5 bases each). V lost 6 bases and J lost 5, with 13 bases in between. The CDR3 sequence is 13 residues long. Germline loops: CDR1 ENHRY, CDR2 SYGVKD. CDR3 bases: TGTGCCATCAGAGGTACGGGGCTGGAGACCCAGTACTTC. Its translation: CAIRGTGLETQYF.

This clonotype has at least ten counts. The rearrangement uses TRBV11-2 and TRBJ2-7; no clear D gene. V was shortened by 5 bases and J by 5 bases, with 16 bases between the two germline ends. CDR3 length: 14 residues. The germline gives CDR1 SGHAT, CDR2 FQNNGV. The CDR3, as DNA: TGTGCCAGCAGCCCCTTCTTCGCCGGCGACGAGCAGTACTTC. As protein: CASSPFFAGDEQYF.

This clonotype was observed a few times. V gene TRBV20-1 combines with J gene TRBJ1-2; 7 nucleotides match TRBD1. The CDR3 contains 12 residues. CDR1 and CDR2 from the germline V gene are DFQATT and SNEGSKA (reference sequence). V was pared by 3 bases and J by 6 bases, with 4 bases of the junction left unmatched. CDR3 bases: TGCAGTGCTAGCATCAGGGGGGATGGCTACACCTTC. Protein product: CSASIRGDGYTF.

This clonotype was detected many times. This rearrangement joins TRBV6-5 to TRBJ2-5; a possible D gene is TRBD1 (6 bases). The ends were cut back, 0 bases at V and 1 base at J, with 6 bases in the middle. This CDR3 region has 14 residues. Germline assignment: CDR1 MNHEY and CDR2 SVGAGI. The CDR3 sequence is CASSYSTGQETQYF. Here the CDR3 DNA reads TGTGCCAGCAGTTACTCGACAGGCCAAGAGACCCAGTACTTC.

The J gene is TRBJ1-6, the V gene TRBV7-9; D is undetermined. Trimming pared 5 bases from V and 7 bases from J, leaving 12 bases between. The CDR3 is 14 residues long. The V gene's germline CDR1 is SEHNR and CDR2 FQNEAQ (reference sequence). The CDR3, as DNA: TGTGCCAGCAGCCCGGGATTTGGGAATTCACCCCTCCACTTT. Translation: CASSPGFGNSPLHF.

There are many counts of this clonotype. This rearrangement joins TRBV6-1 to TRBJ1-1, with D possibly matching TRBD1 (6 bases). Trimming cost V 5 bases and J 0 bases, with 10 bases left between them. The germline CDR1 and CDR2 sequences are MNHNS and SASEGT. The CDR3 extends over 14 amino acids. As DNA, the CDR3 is TGTGCCAGCAGTCCAGGGGATCTGAACACTGAAGCTTTCTTT. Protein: CASSPGDLNTEAFF.

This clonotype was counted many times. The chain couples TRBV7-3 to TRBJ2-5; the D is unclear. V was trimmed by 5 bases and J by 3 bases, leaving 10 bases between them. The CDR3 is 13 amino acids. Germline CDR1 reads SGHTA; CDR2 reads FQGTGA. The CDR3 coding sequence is TGTGCCAGCAGCCCAGGCAGTAAAGAGACCCAGTACTTC. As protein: CASSPGSKETQYF. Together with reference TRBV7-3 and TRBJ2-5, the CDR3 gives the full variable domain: GAGVSQTPSNKVTEKGKYVELRCDPISGHTALYWYRQSLGQGPEFLIYFQGTGAADDSGLPNDRFFAVRPEGSVSTLKIQRTERGDSAVYLCASSPGSKETQYFGPGTRLLVL.

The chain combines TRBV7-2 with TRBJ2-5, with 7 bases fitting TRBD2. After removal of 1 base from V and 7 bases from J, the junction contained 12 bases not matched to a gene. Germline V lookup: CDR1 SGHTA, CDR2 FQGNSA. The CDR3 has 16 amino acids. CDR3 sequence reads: CASSLGGLGGEGTQYF. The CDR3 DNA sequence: TGTGCCAGCAGCTTAGGAGGACTGGGGGGGGAGGGGACCCAGTACTTC.

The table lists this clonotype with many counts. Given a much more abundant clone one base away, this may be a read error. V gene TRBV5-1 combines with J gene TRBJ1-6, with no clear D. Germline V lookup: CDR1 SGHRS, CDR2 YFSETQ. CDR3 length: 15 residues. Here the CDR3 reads CASSGLDAYNSHLHF. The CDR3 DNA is TGCGCCAGCAGCGGGTTGGACGCATATAATTCACACCTCCACTTT.

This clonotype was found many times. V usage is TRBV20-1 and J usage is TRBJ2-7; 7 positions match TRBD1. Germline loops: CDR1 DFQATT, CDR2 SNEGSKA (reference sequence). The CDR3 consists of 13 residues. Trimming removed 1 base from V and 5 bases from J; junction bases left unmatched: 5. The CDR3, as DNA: TGCAGTGCTAGAGGGGACAGTCGGGACGAGCAGTACTTC. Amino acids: CSARGDSRDEQYF.

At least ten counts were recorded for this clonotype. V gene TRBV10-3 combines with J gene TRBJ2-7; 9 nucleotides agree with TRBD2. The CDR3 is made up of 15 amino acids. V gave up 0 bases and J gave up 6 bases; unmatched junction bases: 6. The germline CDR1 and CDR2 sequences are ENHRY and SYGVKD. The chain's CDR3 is CAISESLAGAFEQYF. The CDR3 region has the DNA TGTGCCATCAGTGAGTCTTTAGCGGGAGCTTTCGAGCAGTACTTC.

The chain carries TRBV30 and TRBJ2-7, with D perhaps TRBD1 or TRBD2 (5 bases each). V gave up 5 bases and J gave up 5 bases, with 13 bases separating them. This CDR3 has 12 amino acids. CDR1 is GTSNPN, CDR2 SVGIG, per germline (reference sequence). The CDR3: CAWGTDPHEQYF. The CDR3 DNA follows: TGTGCCTGGGGGACCGACCCCCACGAGCAGTACTTC.

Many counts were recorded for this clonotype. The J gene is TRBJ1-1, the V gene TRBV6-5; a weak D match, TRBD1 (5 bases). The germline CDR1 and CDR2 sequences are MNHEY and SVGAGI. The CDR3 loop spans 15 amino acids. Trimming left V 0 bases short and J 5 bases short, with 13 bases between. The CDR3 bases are TGTGCCAGCAGTTACTCTAGGCGTCAGGGAACTGAAGCTTTCTTT. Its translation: CASSYSRRQGTEAFF.

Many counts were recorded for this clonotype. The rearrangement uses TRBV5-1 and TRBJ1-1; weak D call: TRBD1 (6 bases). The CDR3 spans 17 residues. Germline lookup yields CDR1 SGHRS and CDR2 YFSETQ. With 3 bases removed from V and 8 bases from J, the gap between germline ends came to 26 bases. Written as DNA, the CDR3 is TGCGCCAGCAGCTATGGCCCGCGAAGCAGGGGCGTCCTGGAAGCTTTCTTT. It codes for CASSYGPRSRGVLEAFF.

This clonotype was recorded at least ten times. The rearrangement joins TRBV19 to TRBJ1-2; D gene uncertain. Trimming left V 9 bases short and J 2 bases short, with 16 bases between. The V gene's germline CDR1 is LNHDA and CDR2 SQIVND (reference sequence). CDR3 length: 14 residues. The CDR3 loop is CASQDRDSNYGYTF. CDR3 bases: TGTGCCAGCCAAGACCGGGATAGCAACTATGGCTACACCTTC.

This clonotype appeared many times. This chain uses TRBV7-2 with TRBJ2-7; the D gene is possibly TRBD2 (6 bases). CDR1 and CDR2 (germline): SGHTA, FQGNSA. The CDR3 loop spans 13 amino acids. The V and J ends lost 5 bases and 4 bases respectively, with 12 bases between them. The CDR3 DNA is TGTGCCAGCAGCCCCCGGAGGGGATACGAGCAGTACTTC. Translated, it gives CASSPRRGYEQYF.

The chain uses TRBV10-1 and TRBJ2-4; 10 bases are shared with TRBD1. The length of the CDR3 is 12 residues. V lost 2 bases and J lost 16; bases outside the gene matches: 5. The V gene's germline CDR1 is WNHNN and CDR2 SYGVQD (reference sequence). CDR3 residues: CASSEGQGEGYF. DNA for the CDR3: TGCGCCAGCAGTGAGGGACAGGGGGAGGGATACTTC.